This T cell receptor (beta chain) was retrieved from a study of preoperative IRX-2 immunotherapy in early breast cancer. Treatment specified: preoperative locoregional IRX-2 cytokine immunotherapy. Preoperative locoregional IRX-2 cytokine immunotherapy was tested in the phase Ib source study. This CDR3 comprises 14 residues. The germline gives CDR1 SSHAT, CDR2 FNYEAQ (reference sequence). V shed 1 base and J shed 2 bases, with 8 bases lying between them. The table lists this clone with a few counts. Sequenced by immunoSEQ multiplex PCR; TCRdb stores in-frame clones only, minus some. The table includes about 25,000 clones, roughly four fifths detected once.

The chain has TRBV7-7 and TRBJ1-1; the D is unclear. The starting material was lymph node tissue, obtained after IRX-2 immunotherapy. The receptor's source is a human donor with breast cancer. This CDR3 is CASSLEGSNTEAFF. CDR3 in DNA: TGTGCCAGCAGCTTAGAGGGCAGTAACACTGAAGCTTTCTTT.